These 12 T cell receptor beta chains were all obtained from the same sample, sequenced in a study of graft-versus-host responses after intestinal transplantation. These TCRs' antigens remain unknown. Assay used: immunoSEQ multiplex PCR; TCRdb lists only in-frame clones, some missing. The data hold approximately 97,000 clones, with roughly 90% observed a single time. Sequenced here: unstimulated CD8+ T cells sorted from spleen or lymph node cells, sampled before transplant. Receptor source: a human donor who was the organ donor for an intestinal transplant.

Only a few counts were recorded for this clone. The chain recombines TRBV28 with TRBJ1-5, with D possibly matching TRBD1 (5 bases). Germline V CDR1 and CDR2: MDHEN, SYDVKM. The V end lost 4 bases, the J end lost 7 bases, and 20 bases lay between the germline ends. This CDR3 contains 16 residues. As DNA, the CDR3 is TGTGCCAGCAGTTGGGACTCAGGGTATCGTGGGCAGCCCCAGCATTTT. Translated, it gives CASSWDSGYRGQPQHF. Variable domain in full (rest from reference TRBV28 and TRBJ1-5): DVKVTQSSRYLVKRTGEKVFLECVQDMDHENMFWYRQDPGLGLRLIYFSYDVKMKEKGDIPEGYSVSREKKERFSLILESASTNQTSMYLCASSWDSGYRGQPQHFGDGTRLSIL.

The chain joins TRBV4-1 to TRBJ1-2; weak D call: TRBD1 (5 bases). The germline CDR1 and CDR2 sequences are MGHRA and YSYEKL. The length of the CDR3 is 15 residues. Deletions cut 0 bases from V and 4 bases from J, with 12 bases between. The CDR3 is CASSQDLQTAYGYTF. The DNA for the CDR3 is TGCGCCAGCAGCCAAGATCTTCAGACAGCCTATGGCTACACCTTC.

This clone appeared a single time. The CDR3 DNA sequence: TGTGCCAGTAGTCCCTTCCGTAGTTGGACCAGCGCGGGGACCGGGGAGCTGTTTTTT. Its protein is CASSPFRSWTSAGTGELFF. This chain links TRBV19 with TRBJ2-2; D is perhaps TRBD2 (6 bases). The germline V gene encodes CDR1 LNHDA and CDR2 SQIVND (reference sequence). The CDR3 runs to 19 residues. Trimming took off 5 bases at V and 5 bases at J, with 27 bases between the two ends.

This chain joins TRBV30 and TRBJ2-2, with D uncertain. V shed 4 bases and J shed 0 bases, with 12 bases lying between them. This CDR3 spans 15 amino acids. CDR1 and CDR2 from the germline V gene are GTSNPN and SVGIG (reference sequence). The CDR3 loop reads CAWNVEVPNTGELFF. CDR3 DNA sequence: TGTGCCTGGAACGTCGAGGTCCCGAACACCGGGGAGCTGTTTTTT.

The rearrangement links TRBV29-1 to TRBJ2-2, with 11 bases matching TRBD2. The germline V gene has CDR1 SQVTM and CDR2 ANQGSEA. V dropped 3 bases and J dropped 5; count of bases not matched to a gene: 5. The CDR3 spans 15 residues. The CDR3 protein is CSVELAGGRTGELFF. In DNA, the CDR3 is TGCAGCGTTGAGCTAGCGGGAGGCCGAACCGGGGAGCTGTTTTTT.

This sequence joins TRBV4-2 and TRBJ2-7, with 11 bases aligning to TRBD2. J lost 5 bases, V lost 5 bases, and 5 bases had no gene match. This CDR3 has 14 amino acids. The V gene's germline CDR1 is LGHNA and CDR2 YNFKEQ. Here the CDR3 DNA reads TGTGCCAGCAGCGGTAGCGGGGGGGCCGACGAGCAGTACTTC. Its protein is CASSGSGGADEQYF.

The chain employs TRBV10-2 and TRBJ2-2; TRBD1 matches at 7 bases. V gave up 2 bases and J gave up 0 bases; unmatched junction bases: 6. CDR1 is WSHSY and CDR2 is SAAADI in the germline V gene. CDR3 length: 17 residues. CDR3 protein: CASSEPNRGSNTGELFF. The CDR3 coding sequence is TGCGCCAGCAGTGAGCCCAACAGGGGATCGAACACCGGGGAGCTGTTTTTT.

V usage is TRBV7-8 and J usage is TRBJ2-1, with 10 positions matching TRBD2. Trimming removed 1 base from V and 0 bases from J; junction bases left unmatched: 3. Germline CDR1 and CDR2: SGHVS and FQNEAQ. The CDR3 is 17 amino acids. The CDR3 DNA reads TGTGCCAGCAGCTTAGGGACTAGCGGAAACTCCTACAATGAGCAGTTCTTC. This translates into CASSLGTSGNSYNEQFF.

This sequence joins TRBV13 and TRBJ2-5; the match to TRBD2 covers 10 bases. The end of the DNA fits TRBJ2-7 better, so the J call may be wrong. The CDR3 totals 14 residues. CDR1 and CDR2 (germline): PRHDT, FYEKMQ (reference sequence). The CDR3 reads CATASSGRRYEQYF. The DNA for the CDR3 is TGTGCCACCGCCTCTAGCGGGAGACGCTACGAGCAGTACTTC.

J is TRBJ2-1 and V is TRBV5-4; 11 positions agree with TRBD1. Trimming removed 7 bases from V and 6 bases from J; junction bases left unmatched: 6. The CDR3 has 14 amino acids. Germline V lookup: CDR1 SGHNT, CDR2 YYREEE (reference sequence). CDR3 nucleotide sequence: TGTGCCAGCTTGGGGACAGGGGGGGGCAATGAGCAGTTCTTC. This codes for CASLGTGGGNEQFF.

This clone was picked up one time. One junction end does not reproduce the germline sequence, and a read error may be involved. This chain links TRBV9 with TRBJ1-2, with 7 bases lining up with TRBD1. The germline V gene has CDR1 SGDLS and CDR2 YYNGEE. This CDR3 spans 9 amino acids. The chain's CDR3 is CASSPTGEF. CDR3 coding DNA: TGTGCCAGCAGCCCAACAGGGGAATTC.

The J gene is TRBJ1-3, the V gene TRBV10-1; 9 positions match TRBD1. Per the germline V gene, CDR1 is WNHNN and CDR2 is SYGVQD (reference sequence). The CDR3 consists of 14 residues. Losses at the gene ends were 6 bases for V and 9 bases for J; bases not matched to a gene: 9. CDR3 nucleotides: TGCGCCAGCAGCGAACCGGGACAGGGACGCACCATATATTTT. Encoded protein: CASSEPGQGRTIYF.